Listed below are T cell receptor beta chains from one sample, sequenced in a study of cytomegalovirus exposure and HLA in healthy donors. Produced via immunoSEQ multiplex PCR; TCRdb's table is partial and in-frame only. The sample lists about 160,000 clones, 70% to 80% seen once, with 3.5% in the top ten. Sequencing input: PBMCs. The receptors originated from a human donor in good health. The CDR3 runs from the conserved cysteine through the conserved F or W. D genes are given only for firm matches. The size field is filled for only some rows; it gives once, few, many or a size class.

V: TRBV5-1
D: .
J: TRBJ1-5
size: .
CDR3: CASSLDNYSNQPQHF
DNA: TGCGCCAGCAGCTTGGACAATTATAGCAATCAGCCCCAGCATTTT

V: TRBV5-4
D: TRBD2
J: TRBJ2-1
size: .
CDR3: CASSLAGGPNNEQFF
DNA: TGTGCCAGCAGCTTGGCGGGAGGGCCGAACAATGAGCAGTTCTTC

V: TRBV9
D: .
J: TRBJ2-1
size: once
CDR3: CASSVARDLGNEQFF
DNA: TGTGCCAGCAGCGTAGCCAGGGATCTCGGTAATGAGCAGTTCTTC

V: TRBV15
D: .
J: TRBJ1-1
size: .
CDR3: CATSRKMGAAEAFF
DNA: TGTGCCACCAGCAGGAAGATGGGGGCCGCTGAAGCTTTCTTT

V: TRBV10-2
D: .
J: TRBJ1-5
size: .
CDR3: CASSTYQGISQPQHF
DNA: TGCGCCAGCAGTACCTATCAGGGGATAAGCCAGCCCCAGCATTTT

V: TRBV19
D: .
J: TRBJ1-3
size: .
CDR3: CASSTTLGGDGNTIYF
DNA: TGTGCCAGTAGTACCACCTTAGGGGGAGATGGAAACACCATATATTTT

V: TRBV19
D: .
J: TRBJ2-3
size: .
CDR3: CASAGTGTGTDTQYF
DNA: TGTGCCAGTGCAGGGACTGGAACGGGCACAGATACGCAGTATTTT

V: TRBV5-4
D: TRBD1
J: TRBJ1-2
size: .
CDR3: CASRIPGQGLGYTF
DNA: TGTGCCAGCAGGATACCGGGACAGGGGCTTGGCTACACCTTC

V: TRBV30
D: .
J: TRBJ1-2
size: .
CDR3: CAWSRGGGYTF
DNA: TGTGCCTGGAGCAGGGGTGGAGGCTACACCTTC

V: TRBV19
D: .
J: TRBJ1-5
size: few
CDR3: CASTWQGSNQPQHF
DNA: TGTGCCAGTACATGGCAGGGTAGCAATCAGCCCCAGCATTTT

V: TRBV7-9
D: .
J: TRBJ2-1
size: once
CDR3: CASSLLYDEQFF
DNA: TGTGCCAGCAGCTTATTGTATGATGAGCAGTTCTTC

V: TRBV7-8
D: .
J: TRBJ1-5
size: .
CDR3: CASSLGREQPQHF
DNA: TGTGCCAGCAGCTTAGGGAGGGAACAGCCCCAGCATTTT

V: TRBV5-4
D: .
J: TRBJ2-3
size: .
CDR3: CASSPTLYPTDTQYF
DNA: TGTGCCAGCAGCCCTACTCTCTACCCCACAGATACGCAGTATTTT

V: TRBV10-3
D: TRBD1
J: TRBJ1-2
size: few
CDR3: CAISPDRGEGYTF
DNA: TGTGCCATCAGCCCCGACAGGGGAGAGGGCTACACCTTC

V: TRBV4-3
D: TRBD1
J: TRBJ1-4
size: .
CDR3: CASSQALPGQRPEKLFF
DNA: TGCGCCAGCAGCCAAGCGCTACCGGGACAGCGTCCGGAAAAACTGTTTTTT

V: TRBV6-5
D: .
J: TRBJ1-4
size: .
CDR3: CASSYSAESNEKLFF
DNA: TGTGCCAGCAGTTACTCTGCAGAAAGTAATGAAAAACTGTTTTTT

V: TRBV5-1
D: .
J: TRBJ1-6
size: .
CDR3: CASSLSQGIYSPLHF
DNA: TGCGCCAGCAGCTTGTCTCAGGGAATTTATTCACCCCTCCACTTT

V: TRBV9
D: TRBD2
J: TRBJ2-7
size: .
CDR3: CASSVRGSGSYEQYF
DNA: TGTGCCAGCAGCGTAAGAGGTAGCGGGAGCTACGAGCAGTACTTC

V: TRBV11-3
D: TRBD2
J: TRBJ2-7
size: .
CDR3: CASRTSQRDSYEQYF
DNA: TGTGCCAGCAGGACAAGCCAGCGGGACTCCTACGAGCAGTACTTC

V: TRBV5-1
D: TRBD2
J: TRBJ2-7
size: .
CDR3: CASSTGLAGGAYEQYF
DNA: TGCGCCAGCAGCACTGGACTAGCGGGAGGTGCCTACGAGCAGTACTTC

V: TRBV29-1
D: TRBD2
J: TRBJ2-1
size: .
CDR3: CSVLLAGRSYNEQFF
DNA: TGCAGCGTGCTGCTAGCGGGGAGGTCCTACAATGAGCAGTTCTTC

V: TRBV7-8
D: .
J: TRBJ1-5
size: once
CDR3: CASSLVIGQNNQPQHF
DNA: TGTGCCAGCAGCTTAGTGATCGGACAGAACAATCAGCCCCAGCATTTT

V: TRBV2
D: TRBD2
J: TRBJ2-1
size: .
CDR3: CASTWTSGRGNEQFF
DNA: TGTGCCAGCACCTGGACTAGCGGGAGAGGTAATGAGCAGTTCTTC

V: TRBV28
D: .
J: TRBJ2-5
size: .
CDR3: CASSLLQGGQETQYF
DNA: TGTGCCAGCAGTTTACTCCAGGGGGGACAAGAGACCCAGTACTTC